This T cell receptor beta chain is from a study of T cells in Graves' hyperthyroidism and ophthalmopathy. This CDR3 has 13 residues. Trimming left V 1 base short and J 7 bases short, with 10 bases between. Germline V gives CDR1 SGHTA, CDR2 FQGNSA. Study-level results: Model output signaled ophthalmopathy a median roughly 6.1 months ahead of onset. Expanded thyroid clonotypes (above 0.001) were mostly also found in blood.

Note on this clonotype: Its target is not known.

A patient was excluded if there was uncontrolled infection, other autoimmune disease, pregnancy or lactation. Based on clinical symptoms, serum thyroxine and TRAb, thyroid ultrasound and orbital computed tomography, diagnoses were reached. TCR beta CDR3 regions were amplified from RNA. A first-round RT-PCR of the TCR CDR3 used the HTBI primer set. TCRdb redid the calling of the multiplex PCR reads with MiXCR, one entry per CDR3 protein. The sample lists 500,000 to 650,000 distinct CDR3 sequences, about 46% occurring once. Material for sequencing was peripheral blood or thyroid tissue (not recorded which). The clonotype was recovered from an adult woman with Graves' disease, either hyperthyroidism or ophthalmopathy (not recorded which). J is TRBJ1-2 and V is TRBV7-2; D remains unclear. This chain's CDR3 is CASSLVGPTGYTF. The CDR3 DNA sequence: TGTGCCAGCAGCTTAGTTGGGCCGACTGGCTACACCTTC. Complete variable domain (other parts from reference TRBV7-2 and TRBJ1-2): GAGVSQSPSNKVTEKGKDVELRCDPISGHTALYWYRQSLGQGLEFLIYFQGNSAPDKSGLPSDRFSAERTGGSVSTLTIQRTQQEDSAVYLCASSLVGPTGYTFGSGTRLTVV.